The 18 T cell receptor beta chains reported below all come from one sample, sequenced in a study of technical replicates of blood from a handful of donors. TCRdb keeps only in-frame clones here, not all; method: immunoSEQ multiplex PCR. The data hold about 56,000 clones, with roughly 92% observed a single time. Sequencing used PBMCs. All receptors come from a human donor in good health. Some clones in this sample may be carry-over from other donors' samples.

The gene calls are TRBV5-1 and TRBJ2-1, with 11 bases matching TRBD2. Germline V gives CDR1 SGHRS, CDR2 YFSETQ. J gave up 8 bases and V 0 bases, and 7 bases lay outside the gene matches. The CDR3 totals 16 residues. The CDR3 nucleotides read TGCGCCAGCAGCTTGGGCACTAGCGGGGGCATCGATGAGCAGTTCTTC. It encodes CASSLGTSGGIDEQFF.

The J gene is TRBJ2-5, the V gene TRBV10-3, with 11 bases matching TRBD2. CDR3 length: 15 residues. Germline V gene data show CDR1 as ENHRY and CDR2 as SYGVKD. J lost 4 bases, V lost 6 bases, and 7 bases had no gene match. The CDR3 is CAISLSGGARETQYF. CDR3 DNA sequence: TGTGCCATCAGCCTTAGCGGGGGGGCCCGAGAGACCCAGTACTTC.

The chain is built from TRBV7-2 and TRBJ1-4; maybe TRBD1 (5 bases). Germline V gives CDR1 SGHTA, CDR2 FQGNSA. V lost 1 base, J lost 8 bases, and 11 bases lay in between. The CDR3 contains 14 residues. The CDR3 DNA sequence: TGTGCCAGCAGCTTAGTCCGGGGGGAAGAAAAACTGTTTTTT. This encodes CASSLVRGEEKLFF.

The chain uses TRBV5-4 and TRBJ1-1; TRBD1 matches 9 bases. Trimming removed 4 bases from V and 1 base from J; junction bases left unmatched: 8. The CDR3 has 16 residues. Looked up from germline, CDR1 is SGHNT and CDR2 is YYREEE (reference sequence). This chain's CDR3 is CASSRTGGGGNTEAFF. The CDR3 DNA reads TGTGCCAGCAGCCGTACAGGGGGCGGAGGGAACACTGAAGCTTTCTTT.

This chain links TRBV7-9 with TRBJ1-2, with TRBD1 matching 9 bases. This CDR3 contains 13 residues. The germline V gene has CDR1 SEHNR and CDR2 FQNEAQ (reference sequence). V shed 1 base, J shed 6 bases, and the junction held 0 bases outside the gene matches. The CDR3 DNA follows: TGTGCCAGCAGCTTAGGGACAGGGGATGGCTACACCTTC. It translates to CASSLGTGDGYTF.

In its sample, this clone was seen once. This rearrangement joins TRBV5-1 to TRBJ2-2; 8 positions agree with TRBD1. Germline CDR1 SGHRS, CDR2 YFSETQ. V shed 0 bases, J shed 6 bases, and the junction held 7 bases outside the gene matches. The CDR3 extends over 16 amino acids. The CDR3 coding sequence is TGCGCCAGCAGCTTGGCCTGGACAGGGAGTCCCGGGGAGCTGTTTTTT. This encodes CASSLAWTGSPGELFF.

The rearrangement links TRBV5-6 to TRBJ2-4, with 10 bases aligning to TRBD1. CDR1 is SGHDT, CDR2 YYEEEE, per germline. The CDR3 contains 16 residues. The V and J ends lost 4 bases and 8 bases, in that order; junction bases with no gene match: 12. Written as DNA, the CDR3 is TGTGCCAGCAGCCTAGGAGTGACAGGGGGCGTCGACATTCAGTACTTC. This gives the protein CASSLGVTGGVDIQYF.

The chain uses TRBV5-6 and TRBJ1-2; D remains ambiguous. Trimming pared 1 base from V and 2 bases from J, leaving 9 bases between. CDR3 length equals 14 residues. Germline assignment: CDR1 SGHDT and CDR2 YYEEEE. The CDR3 loop reads CASSLLSENYGYTF. DNA for the CDR3: TGTGCCAGCAGCTTGTTGTCGGAGAACTATGGCTACACCTTC. The variable domain in full, with the rest retrieved from reference TRBV5-6 and TRBJ1-2, is DAGVTQSPTHLIKTRGQQVTLRCSPKSGHDTVSWYQQALGQGPQFIFQYYEEEERQRGNFPDRFSGHQFPNYSSELNVNALLLGDSALYLCASSLLSENYGYTFGSGTRLTVV.

The V call is TRBV4-3, the J call TRBJ2-5, with 8 bases identical to TRBD1. The germline gives CDR1 LGHNA, CDR2 YSLEER. The CDR3 contains 15 residues. Trimming at V came to 4 bases and at J to 6 bases, leaving 10 bases not matched to a gene. In DNA, the CDR3 is TGCGCCAGCAGCCGAGATGTTGGACAGGGAAAGACCCAGTACTTC. Amino acids: CASSRDVGQGKTQYF.

J is TRBJ2-3 and V is TRBV18, with 9 positions matching TRBD2. The ends lost 1 base at V and 4 bases at J; junction bases unmatched: 0. Germline V gene data show CDR1 as KGHSH and CDR2 as LQKENI. The CDR3 is 14 residues long. The DNA for the CDR3 is TGTGCCAGCTCACCACAGCGGGGGGCAGATACGCAGTATTTT. This translates into CASSPQRGADTQYF.

The chain is built from TRBV5-1 and TRBJ1-2; unclear D gene. The V end lost 2 bases, the J end lost 8 bases, and 10 bases lay between the germline ends. The V gene's germline CDR1 is SGHRS and CDR2 YFSETQ. The CDR3 sequence is 12 residues long. CDR3 region: CASSFEGGGYTF. The CDR3 DNA reads as TGCGCCAGCAGCTTTGAGGGTGGGGGCTACACCTTC.

The rearrangement joins TRBV6-1 to TRBJ2-2, with a possible D match to TRBD2 (6 bases). V shed 6 bases and J shed 4 bases, with 6 bases lying between them. The germline V gene encodes CDR1 MNHNS and CDR2 SASEGT. The CDR3 sequence is 12 residues long. In nucleotides, the CDR3 is TGTGCCAGCAGGGGGGGCACCGGGGAGCTGTTTTTT. It encodes CASRGGTGELFF.

V gene TRBV6-1 combines with J gene TRBJ2-7; 8 bases are a match to TRBD1. There are 14 residues in the CDR3. Germline CDR1 reads MNHNS; CDR2 reads SASEGT. Losses at the gene ends were 8 bases for V and 5 bases for J; bases not matched to a gene: 11. In DNA, the CDR3 is TGTGCCAGCCAACCAGCGGACAGGGAAGACGAGCAGTACTTC. The encoded protein is CASQPADREDEQYF.

The CDR3 bases are TGTGCCAGCTCACCCCACTTAAACACTGAAGCTTTCTTT. Its translation is CASSPHLNTEAFF. This rearrangement joins TRBV18 to TRBJ1-1, with D unclear. Germline loops: CDR1 KGHSH, CDR2 LQKENI. This CDR3 comprises 13 residues. V shed 3 bases and J shed 2 bases, with 7 bases lying between them.

The chain joins TRBV19 to TRBJ2-1, with TRBD2 as a possible D gene (6 bases). The germline CDR1 and CDR2 sequences are LNHDA and SQIVND (reference sequence). Trimming stripped 5 bases from V and 4 bases from J, with 9 bases between. The CDR3 totals 13 residues. CDR3 DNA: TGTGCCAGTAGTCTAGGGACTTACAATGAGCAGTTCTTC. Protein sequence: CASSLGTYNEQFF.

The CDR3: CASSQVAGQSSYNSPLHF. CDR3 nucleotides: TGCGCCAGCAGCCAAGTGGCCGGACAGAGCTCCTATAATTCACCCCTCCACTTT. This chain links TRBV4-3 with TRBJ1-6, with a weak D call TRBD1 (6 bases). The CDR3 is 18 amino acids. Trimming took off 1 base at V and 0 bases at J, with 13 bases between the two ends. The V gene's germline CDR1 is LGHNA and CDR2 YSLEER.

This clone is medium-sized by share. The same CDR3 can be traced to other DNA sequences in this sample. This sequence joins TRBV5-1 and TRBJ2-1, with 10 bases lining up with TRBD2. V lost 3 bases and J lost 4; bases outside the gene matches: 1. This CDR3 has 14 amino acids. Germline assignment: CDR1 SGHRS and CDR2 YFSETQ. The CDR3 loop is CASSSAGGYNEQFF. The CDR3 nucleotides read TGCGCCAGCAGCTCAGCGGGGGGGTACAATGAGCAGTTCTTC. Drawing the rest from reference TRBV5-1 and TRBJ2-1, the complete variable domain is KAGVTQTPRYLIKTRGQQVTLSCSPISGHRSVSWYQQTPGQGLQFLFEYFSETQRNKGNFPGRFSGRQFSNSRSEMNVSTLELGDSALYLCASSSAGGYNEQFFGPGTRLTVL.

The chain joins TRBV4-3 to TRBJ2-3; D is uncertain. CDR1 is LGHNA and CDR2 is YSLEER in the germline V gene. The CDR3 is 13 amino acids. Trimming removed 1 base from V and 4 bases from J, with 6 bases in between. CDR3 in amino acids: CASSQVVSDTQYF. DNA of the CDR3: TGCGCCAGCAGCCAAGTCGTATCAGATACGCAGTATTTT.